This TCR beta chain emerged from a study of cytomegalovirus exposure and HLA in healthy donors. This CDR3 is built from 15 residues. The germline V gene encodes CDR1 LGHNA and CDR2 YSLEER. The ends were cut back, 4 bases at V and 7 bases at J, with 19 bases in the middle. About this clone itself: No antigen is known for it.

Study-wide points: Through in vitro validation, a few CMV-associated chains were shown to be specific for CMV antigens. Fewer N-insertions (relative to the roughly 730-donor mean) were reportedly seen in an Asian-associated ancestry cluster in a later analysis. It is likely that the observed cluster of highly shared sequence variants was a sequencing artifact.

60 Vbeta and 13 Jbeta primers were used in PCR. Using immunoSEQ multiplex PCR, the repertoire was profiled, and TCRdb retains in-frame clones only, with some absent. There are approximately 120,000 clones in the sample; around 75% occur only once, and more than 7% lies in the top ten. The receptor was derived from a woman aged 45-65 years in good health and CMV-seropositive. V gene TRBV4-3 combines with J gene TRBJ1-2; no definite D call. Sample: PBMCs. CDR3 sequence reads: CASSRSRGGSRGYTF. Here the CDR3 DNA reads TGCGCCAGCAGCCGAAGTAGAGGAGGGAGTCGTGGCTACACCTTC.